The 15 T cell receptor beta chains listed next were all sequenced from one sample in a study of identical twins. From the 5' RACE reads, TCRdb called clonotypes with MiXCR, one entry per CDR3 protein. The data show fewer than 650,000 distinct CDR3 sequences, 7.1% seen once. This same sample was also taken into another study, of yellow fever vaccine responses in identical twins.

Specimen: PBMCs. All receptors derive from a woman under 30 in good health.

This clonotype appeared a few times. The chain recombines TRBV29-1 with TRBJ2-7; 7 positions agree with TRBD1. The CDR3 length is 14 residues. Per the germline V gene, CDR1 is SQVTM and CDR2 is ANQGSEA. Germline trimming cut 7 bases from V and 0 bases from J; bases unmatched to any gene: 9. As DNA, the CDR3 is TGCAGCGCCCTAGGGACAGCTGACTCCTACGAGCAGTACTTC. Its translation: CSALGTADSYEQYF.

The table lists this clonotype with many counts. The chain links TRBV2 to TRBJ1-1, with D possibly TRBD1 on 6 matching bases. Germline assignment: CDR1 SNHLY and CDR2 FYNNEI. This CDR3 has 14 residues. Trimming left V 7 bases short and J 6 bases short, with 18 bases between. CDR3 residues: CASMVFEGDPEAFF. As DNA, the CDR3 is TGTGCCAGCATGGTCTTTGAGGGGGACCCTGAAGCTTTCTTT.

V and J are TRBV7-6 and TRBJ1-2, with 12 bases fitting TRBD1. The CDR3 runs to 15 residues. Germline V CDR1 and CDR2: SGHVS, FNYEAQ. Losses at the gene ends were 1 base for V and 7 bases for J; bases not matched to a gene: 4. Here the CDR3 reads CASSLEGQGASGYTF. CDR3 DNA sequence: TGTGCCAGCAGCTTAGAGGGACAGGGGGCGAGTGGCTACACCTTC.

This chain connects TRBV29-1 to TRBJ2-5, with D tentatively TRBD1 or TRBD2 (5 bases each). The CDR3 covers 17 residues. Germline V gene lookup returns CDR1 SQVTM and CDR2 ANQGSEA. Trimming stripped 6 bases from V and 3 bases from J, with 26 bases between. The CDR3 nucleotides read TGCAGCGTCGCCCCGACCCCGAGGGGCAGCGTGAAAGAGACCCAGTACTTC. Amino acids: CSVAPTPRGSVKETQYF. Drawing the rest from reference TRBV29-1 and TRBJ2-5, the complete variable domain is SAVISQKPSRDICQRGTSLTIQCQVDSQVTMMFWYRQQPGQSLTLIATANQGSEATYESGFVIDKFPISRPNLTFSTLTVSNMSPEDSSIYLCSVAPTPRGSVKETQYFGPGTRLLVL.

The chain carries TRBV7-2 and TRBJ2-5; TRBD2 is a possible D gene (7 bases). The CDR3 totals 15 residues. Trimming left V 5 bases short and J 5 bases short, with 18 bases between. Germline V gives CDR1 SGHTA, CDR2 FQGNSA. In nucleotides, the CDR3 is TGTGCCAGCAGCCCAGGGGCGGGAGCGGGGGAGACCCAGTACTTC. Residues: CASSPGAGAGETQYF.

This clonotype was picked up many times. The V call is TRBV14, the J call TRBJ2-7; 8 positions match TRBD2. This CDR3 has 15 residues. V lost 1 base, J lost 6 bases, and 8 bases stayed unmatched. The germline CDR1 and CDR2 sequences are SGHDN and FVKESK. The CDR3 region has the DNA TGTGCCAGCAGCCAAGTTTCGCTAGCGGGTGGCGAGCAGTACTTC. It codes for CASSQVSLAGGEQYF.

The chain employs TRBV5-6 and TRBJ2-2; D possibly corresponds to TRBD2 (5 bases). The CDR3 has 16 residues. The V and J ends lost 1 base and 3 bases respectively, with 13 bases between them. Germline V lookup: CDR1 SGHDT, CDR2 YYEEEE. CDR3 sequence reads: CASSLLASWDTGELFF. CDR3 DNA: TGTGCCAGCAGCTTGTTGGCTAGCTGGGACACCGGGGAGCTGTTTTTT.

Ten or more counts support this clonotype. V is TRBV12-3 or TRBV12-4 and J is TRBJ1-5; D is unresolved. The CDR3 has 13 residues. Trimming removed 5 bases at V and 4 bases at J, with 9 bases between. The CDR3 loop is CASSLSKNQPQHF. CDR3 bases: TGTGCCAGCAGTCTCTCGAAAAATCAGCCCCAGCATTTT.

This clonotype was seen only a few times. The chain is built from TRBV6-1 and TRBJ2-5; perhaps D is TRBD1 or TRBD2 (5 bases each). Germline CDR1 and CDR2: MNHNS and SASEGT. Trimming pared 6 bases from V and 5 bases from J, leaving 13 bases between. The CDR3 runs 13 residues. Here the CDR3 reads CASREGTEETQYF. In DNA form, the CDR3 reads TGTGCCAGCAGAGAGGGGACCGAGGAGACCCAGTACTTC.

The table lists this clonotype with many counts. V gene TRBV27 combines with J gene TRBJ1-2, with D possibly matching TRBD1 (5 bases). V lost 8 bases and J 5 bases, leaving 18 bases between the germline ends. This CDR3 comprises 14 residues. Germline-derived CDR1 and CDR2 are MNHEY and SMNVEV (reference sequence). CDR3 nucleotide sequence: TGTGCCAGCTGGGGGGGTGAGCCCAAGTATGGCTACACCTTC. It yields the protein CASWGGEPKYGYTF.

The chain recombines TRBV9 with TRBJ2-1, with 8 bases identical to TRBD2. Germline lookup yields CDR1 SGDLS and CDR2 YYNGEE. With V trimmed by 4 bases and J by 2 bases, 5 bases remained unmatched. This CDR3 has 15 amino acids. CDR3 in DNA: TGTGCCAGCAGCCCCGGGGGGGCCGCCTACAATGAGCAGTTCTTC. This translates into CASSPGGAAYNEQFF. Combining the CDR3 with reference TRBV9 and TRBJ2-1 gives the whole variable domain DSGVTQTPKHLITATGQRVTLRCSPRSGDLSVYWYQQSLDQGLQFLIQYYNGEERAKGNILERFSAQQFPDLHSELNLSSLELGDSALYFCASSPGGAAYNEQFFGPGTRLTVL.

The chain uses TRBV10-2 and TRBJ2-3; 9 bases match TRBD2. Germline CDR1 is WSHSY and CDR2 is SAAADI. Germline trimming cut 7 bases from V and 4 bases from J; bases unmatched to any gene: 6. This CDR3 region has 14 residues. CDR3: CASKGGGAADTQYF. Written as DNA, the CDR3 is TGCGCCAGCAAGGGCGGGGGGGCCGCAGATACGCAGTATTTT.

The chain links TRBV15 to TRBJ2-2; TRBD2 matches at 10 bases. From germline, CDR1 is LNHNV and CDR2 YYDKDF (reference sequence). The CDR3 length is 16 residues. Germline trimming cut 5 bases from V and 6 bases from J; bases unmatched to any gene: 9. This CDR3 is CATSPTSGLSAGELFF. CDR3 bases: TGTGCCACCAGCCCGACTAGCGGGCTTTCAGCCGGGGAGCTGTTTTTT. Based on the CDR3 plus reference TRBV15 and TRBJ2-2, the full variable domain is DAMVIQNPRYQVTQFGKPVTLSCSQTLNHNVMYWYQQKSSQAPKLLFHYYDKDFNNEADTPDNFQSRRPNTSFCFLDIRSPGLGDTAMYLCATSPTSGLSAGELFFGEGSRLTVL.

This clonotype was picked up a small number of times. The CDR3 sequence is CSARPRDGVNEQFF. CDR3 nucleotides: TGCAGTGCTAGGCCGCGGGACGGAGTAAATGAGCAGTTCTTC. The chain is built from TRBV20-1 and TRBJ2-1; tentative D call: TRBD2 (6 bases). The germline CDR1 and CDR2 sequences are DFQATT and SNEGSKA (reference sequence). V shed 3 bases and J shed 7 bases, with 16 bases lying between them. CDR3 size: 14 residues.

In this sample, this clonotype turned up many times. The chain links TRBV28 to TRBJ2-7; D call uncertain. This CDR3 is built from 16 residues. Germline assignment: CDR1 MDHEN and CDR2 SYDVKM. The V gene lost 4 bases and the J gene lost 2 bases, with 18 bases spanning the gap. The CDR3, as DNA: TGTGCCAGCAGTTGGGCGCCGGCGTCGGTAACCTACGAGCAGTACTTC. Its protein is CASSWAPASVTYEQYF.